Sequencing of this T cell receptor beta chain was carried out in a study of cytomegalovirus exposure and HLA in healthy donors. Notes on the study in general: Sequence variants that were highly shared formed a cluster that was likely a sequencing artifact.

Concerning this clone itself: Its antigen is as yet unknown.

The PCR was carried out with 60 Vbeta primers and 13 Jbeta primers. Using immunoSEQ multiplex PCR, the repertoire was profiled, and TCRdb retains in-frame clones only, with some absent. The sample consists of more than 85,000 clones, approximately 83% of them appearing once. The junction had 11 bases not matched to a gene; V was cut back by 4 bases and J by 5 bases. The CDR3 runs to 17 residues. Germline CDR1 SGDLS, CDR2 YYNGEE. The rearrangement links TRBV9 to TRBJ2-2; 10 positions match TRBD2. The origin of this receptor is a man in his forties or fifties in good health and CMV-seronegative. Sequenced input: PBMCs. The CDR3 DNA reads TGTGCCAGCAGCCTGGAAGCGGGGGGGCCTCGGACCGGGGAGCTGTTTTTT. Its translation is CASSLEAGGPRTGELFF.